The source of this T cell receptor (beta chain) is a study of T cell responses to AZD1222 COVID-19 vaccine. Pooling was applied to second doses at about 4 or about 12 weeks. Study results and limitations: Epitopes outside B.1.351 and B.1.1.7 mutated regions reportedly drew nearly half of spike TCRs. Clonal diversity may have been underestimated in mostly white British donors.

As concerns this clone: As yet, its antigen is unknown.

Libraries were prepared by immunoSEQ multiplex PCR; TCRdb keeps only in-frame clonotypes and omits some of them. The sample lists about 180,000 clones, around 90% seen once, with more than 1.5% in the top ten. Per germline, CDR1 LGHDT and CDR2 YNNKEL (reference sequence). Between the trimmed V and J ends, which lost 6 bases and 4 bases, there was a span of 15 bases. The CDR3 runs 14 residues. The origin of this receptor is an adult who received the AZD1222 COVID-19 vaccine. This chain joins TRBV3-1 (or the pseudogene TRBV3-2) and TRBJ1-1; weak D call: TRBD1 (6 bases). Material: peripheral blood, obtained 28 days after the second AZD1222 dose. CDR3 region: CASSPSTGITEAFF. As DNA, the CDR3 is TGTGCCAGCAGTCCATCTACAGGGATCACTGAAGCTTTCTTT.